This T cell receptor beta chain was profiled in a study of graft-versus-host responses after intestinal transplantation. The repertoire was sequenced with immunoSEQ multiplex PCR; TCRdb's copy has only in-frame clones and lacks some. Of 85,000 to 100,000 clones in the sample, 80% to 95% were seen once. CDR1 is SGHNT and CDR2 is YENEEA in the germline V gene. CDR3 length equals 14 residues. J was trimmed by 8 bases and V by 1 base; bases with no gene match: 4. On this clone: Antigen unknown.

This material consisted of unstimulated CD4+ T cells sorted from spleen or lymph node cells, taken before transplant. This sequence was found in a human donor who was the organ donor for an intestinal transplant. The chain couples TRBV11-3 to TRBJ1-4; 7 bases are shared with TRBD1. The DNA for the CDR3 is TGTGCCAGCAGCTTAGTCACAGGGGTCGAAAAACTGTTTTTT. It encodes CASSLVTGVEKLFF.